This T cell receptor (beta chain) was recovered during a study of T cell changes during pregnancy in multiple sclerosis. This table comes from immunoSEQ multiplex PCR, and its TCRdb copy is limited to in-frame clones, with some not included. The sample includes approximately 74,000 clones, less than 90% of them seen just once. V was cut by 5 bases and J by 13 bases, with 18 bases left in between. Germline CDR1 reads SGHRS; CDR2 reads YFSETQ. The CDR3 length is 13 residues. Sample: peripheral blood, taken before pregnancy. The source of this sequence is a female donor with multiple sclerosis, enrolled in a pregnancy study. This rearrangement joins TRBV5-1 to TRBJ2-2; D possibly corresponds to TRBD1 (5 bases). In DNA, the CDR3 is TGCGCCAGCAGAGACAGCTCCCGGGTCGGGCTGTTTTTT. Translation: CASRDSSRVGLFF.